In its sample, the clone carrying this T cell receptor beta chain was seen a few times. The target antigen is unknown. This entry belongs to a study of beta chain features in type 1 diabetes. Reverse transcription of all isolated RNA meant that expressed TCRB transcripts were sequenced. TCRdb's table, derived via immunoSEQ multiplex PCR, lists solely in-frame clones and lacks some. The sample has about 140,000 clones; 6.5% to 8.5% are singletons. Germline lookup yields CDR1 GTSNPN and CDR2 SVGIG (reference sequence). The CDR3 spans 16 residues. Study outcomes and limitations: In these data, an HLA type influence on TCRB rearrangement remained unresolved.

The gene calls are TRBV30 and TRBJ2-5, with 9 bases identical to TRBD1. Judging by the DNA end, TRBJ2-7 fits better; the J call may be wrong. The TCR comes from a woman aged 25 to 39 in good health. The specimen sequenced was central memory CD4+ T cells from blood. DNA for the CDR3: TGTGCCTGGAGTGTACTGCTCGGCGGGACAGGGTACGAGCAGTACTTC. This gives the protein CAWSVLLGGTGYEQYF.